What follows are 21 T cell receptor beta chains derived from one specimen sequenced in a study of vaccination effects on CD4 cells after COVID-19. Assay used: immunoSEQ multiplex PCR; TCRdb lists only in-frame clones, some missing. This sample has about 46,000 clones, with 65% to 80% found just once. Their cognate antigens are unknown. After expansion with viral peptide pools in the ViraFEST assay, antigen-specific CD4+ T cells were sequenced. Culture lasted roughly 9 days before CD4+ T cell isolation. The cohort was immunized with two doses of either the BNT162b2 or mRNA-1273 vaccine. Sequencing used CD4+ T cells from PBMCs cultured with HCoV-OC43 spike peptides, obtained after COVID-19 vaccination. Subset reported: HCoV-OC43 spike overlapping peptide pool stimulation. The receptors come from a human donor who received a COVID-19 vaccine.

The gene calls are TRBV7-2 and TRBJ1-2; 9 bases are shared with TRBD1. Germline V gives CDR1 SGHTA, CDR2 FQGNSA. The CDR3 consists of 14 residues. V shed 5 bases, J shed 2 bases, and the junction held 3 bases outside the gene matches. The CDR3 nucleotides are TGTGCCAGCAGCCGGGACAGGGTAAACTATGGCTACACCTTC. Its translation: CASSRDRVNYGYTF.

CDR3 protein: CASSQAPGTEDNEQFF. CDR3 bases: TGCGCCAGCAGCCAAGCCCCCGGGACAGAGGACAATGAGCAGTTCTTC. The genes are TRBV4-1 and TRBJ2-1; 7 nucleotides align to TRBD1. Germline lookup yields CDR1 MGHRA and CDR2 YSYEKL. There are 16 residues in the CDR3. The trim removed 1 base at V and 5 bases at J, leaving 8 bases unmatched.

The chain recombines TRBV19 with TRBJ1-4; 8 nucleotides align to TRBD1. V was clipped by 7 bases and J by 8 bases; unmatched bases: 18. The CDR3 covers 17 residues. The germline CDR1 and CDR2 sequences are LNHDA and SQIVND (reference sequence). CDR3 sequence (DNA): TGTGCCAGTACCCAACGGGGGACAGGCGGGTTAAGCGAAAAACTGTTTTTT. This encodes CASTQRGTGGLSEKLFF. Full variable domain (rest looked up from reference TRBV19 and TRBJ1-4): DGGITQSPKYLFRKEGQNVTLSCEQNLNHDAMYWYRQDPGQGLRLIYYSQIVNDFQKGDIAEGYSVSREKKESFPLTVTSAQKNPTAFYLCASTQRGTGGLSEKLFFGSGTQLSVL.

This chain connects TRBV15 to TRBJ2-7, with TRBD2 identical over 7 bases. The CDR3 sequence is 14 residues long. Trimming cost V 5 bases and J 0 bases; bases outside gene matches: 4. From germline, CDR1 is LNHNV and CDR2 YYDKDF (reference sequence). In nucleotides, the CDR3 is TGTGCCACCAGCCTGGGCGGGAGCTCCTACGAGCAGTACTTC. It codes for CATSLGGSSYEQYF.

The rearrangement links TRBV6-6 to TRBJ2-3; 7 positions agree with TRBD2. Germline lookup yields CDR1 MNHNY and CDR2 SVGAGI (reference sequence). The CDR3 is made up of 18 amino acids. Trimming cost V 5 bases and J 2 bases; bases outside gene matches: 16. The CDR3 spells CASSGSTRSRGVTDTQYF. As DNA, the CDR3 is TGTGCCAGCAGTGGATCAACTCGCTCACGGGGGGTCACAGATACGCAGTATTTT.

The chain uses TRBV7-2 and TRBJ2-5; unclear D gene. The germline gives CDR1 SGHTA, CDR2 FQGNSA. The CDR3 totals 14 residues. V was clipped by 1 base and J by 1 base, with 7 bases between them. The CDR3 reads CASSLGQSQETQYF. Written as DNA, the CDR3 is TGTGCCAGCAGCTTAGGGCAGTCCCAAGAGACCCAGTACTTC.

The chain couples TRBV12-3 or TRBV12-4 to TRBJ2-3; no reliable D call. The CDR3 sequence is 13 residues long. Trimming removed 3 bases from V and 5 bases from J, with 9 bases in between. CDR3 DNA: TGTGCCAGCAGTTTTAAGTCCCGAGATACGCAGTATTTT. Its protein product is CASSFKSRDTQYF.

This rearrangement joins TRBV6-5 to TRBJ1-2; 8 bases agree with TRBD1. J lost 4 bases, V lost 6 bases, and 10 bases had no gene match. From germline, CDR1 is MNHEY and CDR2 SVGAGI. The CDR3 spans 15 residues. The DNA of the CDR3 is TGTGCCAGCAGCGACCCGGCAGGGGGCAGCTATGGCTACACCTTC. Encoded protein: CASSDPAGGSYGYTF.

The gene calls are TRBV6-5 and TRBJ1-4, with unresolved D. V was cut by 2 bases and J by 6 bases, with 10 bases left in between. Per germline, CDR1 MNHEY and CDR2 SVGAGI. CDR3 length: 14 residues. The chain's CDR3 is CASSYPPVYEKLFF. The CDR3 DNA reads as TGTGCCAGCAGTTACCCCCCCGTTTATGAAAAACTGTTTTTT.

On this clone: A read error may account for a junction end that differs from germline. The CDR3 DNA sequence: TGTGCCAGCTGTTACGGGAGTATGGTCTACGAGCAGTACTTC. This encodes CASCYGSMVYEQYF. The gene calls are TRBV6-5 and TRBJ2-7; tentative D call: TRBD2 (6 bases). The CDR3 spans 14 residues. Germline V gene data show CDR1 as MNHEY and CDR2 as SVGAGI.

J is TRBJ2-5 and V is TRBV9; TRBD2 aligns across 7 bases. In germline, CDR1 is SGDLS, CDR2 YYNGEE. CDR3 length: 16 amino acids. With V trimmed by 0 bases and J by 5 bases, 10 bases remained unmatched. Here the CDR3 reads CASSVGARGGGETQYF. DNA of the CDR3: TGTGCCAGCAGCGTAGGCGCGCGCGGGGGAGGGGAGACCCAGTACTTC.

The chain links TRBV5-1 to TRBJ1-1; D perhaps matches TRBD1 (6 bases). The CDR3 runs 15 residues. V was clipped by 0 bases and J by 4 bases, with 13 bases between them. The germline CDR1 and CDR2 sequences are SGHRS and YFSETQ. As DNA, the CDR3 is TGCGCCAGCAGCTTGGAACAGGGAGTTTTCACTGAAGCTTTCTTT. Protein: CASSLEQGVFTEAFF. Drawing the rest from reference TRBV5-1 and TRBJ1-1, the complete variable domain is KAGVTQTPRYLIKTRGQQVTLSCSPISGHRSVSWYQQTPGQGLQFLFEYFSETQRNKGNFPGRFSGRQFSNSRSEMNVSTLELGDSALYLCASSLEQGVFTEAFFGQGTRLTVV.

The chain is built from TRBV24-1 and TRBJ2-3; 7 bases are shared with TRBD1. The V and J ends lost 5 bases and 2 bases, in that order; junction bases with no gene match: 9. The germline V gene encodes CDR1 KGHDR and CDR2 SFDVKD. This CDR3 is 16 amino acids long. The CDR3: CATSGRQGVLTDTQYF. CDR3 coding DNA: TGTGCCACCAGTGGTCGACAGGGAGTTCTCACAGATACGCAGTATTTT.

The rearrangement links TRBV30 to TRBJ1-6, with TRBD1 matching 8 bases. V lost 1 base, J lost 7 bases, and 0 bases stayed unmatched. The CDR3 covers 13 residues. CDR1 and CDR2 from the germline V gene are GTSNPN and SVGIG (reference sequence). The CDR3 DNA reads TGTGCCTGGAGTGGACAGGGGAATTCACCCCTCCACTTT. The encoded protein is CAWSGQGNSPLHF.

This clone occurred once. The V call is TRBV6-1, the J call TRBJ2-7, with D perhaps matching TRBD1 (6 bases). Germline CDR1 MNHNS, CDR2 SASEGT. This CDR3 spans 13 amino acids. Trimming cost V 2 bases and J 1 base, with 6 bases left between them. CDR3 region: CASSERGSYEQYF. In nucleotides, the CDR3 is TGTGCCAGCAGTGAAAGGGGGTCCTACGAGCAGTACTTC.

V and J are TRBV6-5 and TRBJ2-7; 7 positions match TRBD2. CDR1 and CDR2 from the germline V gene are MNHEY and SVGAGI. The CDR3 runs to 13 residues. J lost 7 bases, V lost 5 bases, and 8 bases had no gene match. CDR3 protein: CASSLRREIEQYF. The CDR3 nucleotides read TGTGCCAGCAGTCTAAGGCGGGAGATTGAGCAGTACTTC.

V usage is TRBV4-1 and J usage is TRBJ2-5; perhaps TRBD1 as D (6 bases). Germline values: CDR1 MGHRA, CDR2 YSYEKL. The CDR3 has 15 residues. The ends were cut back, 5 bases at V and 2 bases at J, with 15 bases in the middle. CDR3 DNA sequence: TGCGCCAGCAGCAATTTTCAGGGGAGTCAAGAGACCCAGTACTTC. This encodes CASSNFQGSQETQYF.

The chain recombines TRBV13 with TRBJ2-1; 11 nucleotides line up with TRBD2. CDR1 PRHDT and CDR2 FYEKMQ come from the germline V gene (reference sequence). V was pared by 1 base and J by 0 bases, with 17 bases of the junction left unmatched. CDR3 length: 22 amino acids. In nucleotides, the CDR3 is TGTGCCAGCAGCTTAGTTACATTCGGGACTAGCGGACGACTGAGCTCCTACAATGAGCAGTTCTTC. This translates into CASSLVTFGTSGRLSSYNEQFF.

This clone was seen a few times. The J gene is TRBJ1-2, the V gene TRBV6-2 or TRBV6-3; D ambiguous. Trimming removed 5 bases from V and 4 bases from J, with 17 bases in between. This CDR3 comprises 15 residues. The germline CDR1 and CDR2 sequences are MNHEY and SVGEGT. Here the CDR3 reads CASSLPGSGSYGYTF. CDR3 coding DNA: TGTGCCAGCAGTCTGCCGGGGTCGGGATCCTATGGCTACACCTTC.

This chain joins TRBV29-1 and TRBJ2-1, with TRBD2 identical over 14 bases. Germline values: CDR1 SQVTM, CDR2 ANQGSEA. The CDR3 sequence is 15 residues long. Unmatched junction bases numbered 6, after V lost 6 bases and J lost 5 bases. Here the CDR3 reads CSVPETSGGDNEQFF. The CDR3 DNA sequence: TGCAGCGTCCCTGAGACTAGCGGGGGGGACAATGAGCAGTTCTTC.

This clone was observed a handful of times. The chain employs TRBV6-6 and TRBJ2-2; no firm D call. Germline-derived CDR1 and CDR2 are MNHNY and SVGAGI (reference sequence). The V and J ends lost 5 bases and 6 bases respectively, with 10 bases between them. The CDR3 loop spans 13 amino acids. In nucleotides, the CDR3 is TGTGCCAGCAGTCCATCCCGGGCCGGGGAGCTGTTTTTT. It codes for CASSPSRAGELFF.